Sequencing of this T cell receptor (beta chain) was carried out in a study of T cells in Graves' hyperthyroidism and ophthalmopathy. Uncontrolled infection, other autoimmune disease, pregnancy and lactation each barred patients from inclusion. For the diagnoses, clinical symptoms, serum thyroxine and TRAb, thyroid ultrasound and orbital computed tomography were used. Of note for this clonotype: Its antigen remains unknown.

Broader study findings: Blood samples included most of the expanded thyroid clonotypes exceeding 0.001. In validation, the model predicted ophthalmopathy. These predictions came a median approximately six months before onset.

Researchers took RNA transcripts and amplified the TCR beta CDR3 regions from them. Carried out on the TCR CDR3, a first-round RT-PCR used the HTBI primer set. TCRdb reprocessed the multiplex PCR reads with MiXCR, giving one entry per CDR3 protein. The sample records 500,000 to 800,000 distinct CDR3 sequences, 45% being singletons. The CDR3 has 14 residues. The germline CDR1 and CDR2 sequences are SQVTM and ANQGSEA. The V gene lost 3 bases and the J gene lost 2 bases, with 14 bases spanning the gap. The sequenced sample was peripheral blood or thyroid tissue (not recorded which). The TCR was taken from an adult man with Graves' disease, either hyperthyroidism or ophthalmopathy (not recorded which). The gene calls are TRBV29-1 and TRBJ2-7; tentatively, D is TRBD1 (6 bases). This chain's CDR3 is CSVETGSGTYEQYF. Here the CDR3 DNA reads TGCAGCGTTGAGACAGGATCGGGGACCTACGAGCAGTACTTC.